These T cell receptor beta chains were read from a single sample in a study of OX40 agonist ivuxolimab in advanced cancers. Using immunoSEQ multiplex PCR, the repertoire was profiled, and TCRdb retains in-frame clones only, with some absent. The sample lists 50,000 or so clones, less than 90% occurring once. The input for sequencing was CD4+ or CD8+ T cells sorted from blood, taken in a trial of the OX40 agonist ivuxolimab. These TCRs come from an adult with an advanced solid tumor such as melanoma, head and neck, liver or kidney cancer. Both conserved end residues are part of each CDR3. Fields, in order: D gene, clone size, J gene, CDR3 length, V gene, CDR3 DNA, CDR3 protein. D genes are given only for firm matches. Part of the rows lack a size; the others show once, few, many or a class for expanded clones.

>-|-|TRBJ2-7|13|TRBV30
TGTGCCTGGGGGGAGTCCATTACCTACGAGCAGTACTTC
CAWGESITYEQYF
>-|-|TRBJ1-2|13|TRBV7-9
TGTGCCAGCACCTTGGGGGGGTTGGAGGGCTACACCTTC
CASTLGGLEGYTF
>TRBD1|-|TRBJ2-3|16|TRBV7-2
TGTGCCAGCAGCTTAGCGGGTTCGGCAGGGGGCCGGGGGCAGTATTTT
CASSLAGSAGGRGQYF
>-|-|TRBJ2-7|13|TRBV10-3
TGTGCCATCAGAGGGGGGGACTCCTACGAGCAGTACTTC
CAIRGGDSYEQYF
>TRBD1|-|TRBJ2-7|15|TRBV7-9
TGTGCCAGCAGCCCCGGGACAGCGAGCTCCTACGAGCAGTACTTC
CASSPGTASSYEQYF
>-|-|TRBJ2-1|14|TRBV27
TGTGCCAGCAGTTTAGGACAGCCCTACAATGAGCAGTTCTTC
CASSLGQPYNEQFF
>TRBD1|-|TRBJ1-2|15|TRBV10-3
TGTGCCATCAGTGAGTCGAGGACAGGGGGCTATGGCTACACCTTC
CAISESRTGGYGYTF
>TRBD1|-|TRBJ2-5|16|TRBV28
TGTGCCAGCAGTTTACTGATAGGGACAGGGGAAGAGACCCAGTACTTC
CASSLLIGTGEETQYF
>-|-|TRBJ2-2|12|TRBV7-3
TGTGCCAGCAGCTTAGACATCGGGGAGCTGTTTTTT
CASSLDIGELFF
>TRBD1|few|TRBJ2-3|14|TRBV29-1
TGCAGCGTTGATGTGACAGGGGGGGGAGATACGCAGTATTTT
CSVDVTGGGDTQYF
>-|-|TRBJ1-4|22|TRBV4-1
TGCGCCAGCAGCCCTTACGTGCCCCAGGGCAGCCCGGGGTCCACAACTAATGAAAAACTGTTTTTT
CASSPYVPQGSPGSTTNEKLFF
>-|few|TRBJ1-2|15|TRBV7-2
TGTGCCAGCAGCTTAGCGGGGGAGGGGGGCTATGGCTACACCTTC
CASSLAGEGGYGYTF
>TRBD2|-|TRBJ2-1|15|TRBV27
TGTGCCAGCAGTTGGGTAGCGGGAGTGTTAAATGAGCAGTTCTTC
CASSWVAGVLNEQFF
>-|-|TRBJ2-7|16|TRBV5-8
TGTGCCAGCAGCTTCTACAGGGCCCCTCCCGAATACGAGCAGTACTTC
CASSFYRAPPEYEQYF
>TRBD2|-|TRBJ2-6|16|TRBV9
TGTGCCAGCAGCGTCGCGGGGGGGACTGGGGCCAACGTCCTGACTTTC
CASSVAGGTGANVLTF
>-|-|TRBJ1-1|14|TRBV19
TGTGCCAGTAGTATAGACGGCATGAACACTGAAGCTTTCTTT
CASSIDGMNTEAFF
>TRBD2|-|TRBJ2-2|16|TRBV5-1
TGCGCCAGCAGCTTCCTGGCGGGAGGGCCCACCGGGGAGCTGTTTTTT
CASSFLAGGPTGELFF
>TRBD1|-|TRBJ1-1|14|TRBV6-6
TGTGCCAGCAGTGCCGGGACAGGGACCGCTGAAGCTTTCTTT
CASSAGTGTAEAFF
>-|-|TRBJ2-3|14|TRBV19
TGTGCCAGTAGTATTAGTAGTTCTACAGATACGCAGTATTTT
CASSISSSTDTQYF
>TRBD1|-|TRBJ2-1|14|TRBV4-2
TGTGCCAGCAGCTGGGGACAGGGGGCCTATGAGCAGTTCTTC
CASSWGQGAYEQFF
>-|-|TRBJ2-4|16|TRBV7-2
TGTGCCAGCAGCTCCCAGGGTACACTAGCCAAAAACATTCAGTACTTC
CASSSQGTLAKNIQYF
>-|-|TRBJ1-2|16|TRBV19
TGTGCCAGTAGTGCCCTGGGTGCCGGGACCGACTATGGCTACACCTTC
CASSALGAGTDYGYTF
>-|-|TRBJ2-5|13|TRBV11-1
TGTGCCAGCACCACACAACCACAAGAGACCCAGTACTTC
CASTTQPQETQYF
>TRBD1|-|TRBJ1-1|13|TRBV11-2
TGTGCCAGCAACCAGGGGGAAGACACTGAAGCTTTCTTT
CASNQGEDTEAFF
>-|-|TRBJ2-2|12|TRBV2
TGTGCCAGCCGGAGGGGCACCGGGGAGCTGTTTTTT
CASRRGTGELFF
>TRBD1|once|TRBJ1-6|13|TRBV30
TGTGCCTGGGAAACAGGGGGCGGCTCACCCCTCCACTTT
CAWETGGGSPLHF
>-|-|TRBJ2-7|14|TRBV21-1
TGTGCCAGCTGGGCCGGGACAGAGGTCTACGAGCAGTACTTC
CASWAGTEVYEQYF
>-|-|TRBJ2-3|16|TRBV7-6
TGTGCCAGCAGCTTAGGATGGACGGTGAGCACAGATACGCAGTATTTT
CASSLGWTVSTDTQYF
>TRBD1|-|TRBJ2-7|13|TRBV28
TGTGCCAGCGAAAGACAGGGGACCTACGAGCAGTACTTC
CASERQGTYEQYF
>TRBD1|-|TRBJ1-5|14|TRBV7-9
TGTGCCAGCAGCTTAGACACAGGGGGTCAGCCCCAGCATTTT
CASSLDTGGQPQHF
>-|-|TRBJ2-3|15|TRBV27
TGTGCCAGCAGTTTATTGCCCCAGGGCTCAGATACGCAGTATTTT
CASSLLPQGSDTQYF
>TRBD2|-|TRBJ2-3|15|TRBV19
TGTGCCAGTAGTAGAGCGGGGGGCCTCACAGATACGCAGTATTTT
CASSRAGGLTDTQYF
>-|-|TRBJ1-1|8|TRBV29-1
TGCAGCGTCCACGGGGCTTTCTTT
CSVHGAFF
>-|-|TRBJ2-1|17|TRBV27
TGTGCCAGCAGTTTACGGTTAGCCGTCCGGCCTCACAATGAGCAGTTCTTC
CASSLRLAVRPHNEQFF
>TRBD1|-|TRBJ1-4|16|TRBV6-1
TGTGCCAGCAGTGAGGTAGCCAGGGGGCGTAATGAAAAACTGTTTTTT
CASSEVARGRNEKLFF
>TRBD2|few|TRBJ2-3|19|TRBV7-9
TGTGCCAGCAGCTCCCCTCACGGTGTAGCGGGAGGGCTCTCAGATACGCAGTATTTT
CASSSPHGVAGGLSDTQYF
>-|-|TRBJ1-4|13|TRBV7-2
TGTGCCAGCAGCTTAGGAGGGTACGAAAAACTGTTTTTT
CASSLGGYEKLFF
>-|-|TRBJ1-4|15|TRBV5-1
TGCGCCAGCAGCCTATCGGGGCAGGGTGATGAAAAACTGTTTTTT
CASSLSGQGDEKLFF
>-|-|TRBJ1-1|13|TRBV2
TGTGCCAGCGGAGGTTATAGGGACACTGAAGCTTTCTTT
CASGGYRDTEAFF
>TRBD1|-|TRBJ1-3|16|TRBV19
TGTGCCAGTAGTGCGTCCGACAGGGATGCTGGAAACACCATATATTTT
CASSASDRDAGNTIYF
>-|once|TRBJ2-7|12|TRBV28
TGTGCCAGCTCCGGGAACTCCTACGAGCAGTACTTC
CASSGNSYEQYF
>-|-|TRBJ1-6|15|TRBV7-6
TGTGCCAGCAGCTTAGCGCGGGGGTCGGATTCACCCCTCCACTTT
CASSLARGSDSPLHF
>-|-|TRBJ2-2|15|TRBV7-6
TGTGCCAGCAGCTTAGCCCCCGAGGGAGCCGGGGAGCTGTTTTTT
CASSLAPEGAGELFF
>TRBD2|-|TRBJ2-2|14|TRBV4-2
TGTGCCAGCAGAGCGGGGCTGAACACCGGGGAGCTGTTTTTT
CASRAGLNTGELFF
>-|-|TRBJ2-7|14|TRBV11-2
TGTGCCAGCAGCTTAGCCAGGGGAGGAGGCGAGCAGTACTTC
CASSLARGGGEQYF
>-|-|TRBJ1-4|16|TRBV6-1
TGTGCCAGCAGTGAAGGGGTCGTGGTATCGGGGGAAAAACTGTTTTTT
CASSEGVVVSGEKLFF
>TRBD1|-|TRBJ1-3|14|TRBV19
TGTGCCAGTAGTGAGACAGGGGGCAGAAACACCATATATTTT
CASSETGGRNTIYF
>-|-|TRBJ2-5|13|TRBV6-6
TGTGCCAGCAGTTACCGGGGCCGGGAGACCCAGTACTTC
CASSYRGRETQYF